The present T cell receptor (beta chain) was sequenced within a study of shared clonotypes between healthy human individuals. The data were produced by immunoSEQ multiplex PCR, yet TCRdb's version contains in-frame clones alone and is incomplete. The data hold some 2 million clones, with just under 95% observed a single time. Terminally differentiated effector memory CD45RA+ cells were left out of the naive CD8 fraction, which was CD45RO-negative and positively selected for CCR7. This clonotype was obtained from a man aged 18 to 35 in good health. The specimen sequenced was naive CD8+ T cells sorted from blood.

The CDR3 region is CSAEGTYLSGTEAFF. DNA for the CDR3: TGCAGCGCAGAGGGGACATACTTGTCGGGGACTGAAGCTTTCTTT. The V call is TRBV29-1, the J call TRBJ1-1; maybe TRBD1 (6 bases). Per germline, CDR1 SQVTM and CDR2 ANQGSEA. Trimming took 7 bases from V and 5 from J, leaving 23 bases between them. The CDR3 spans 15 residues. Complete variable domain (other parts from reference TRBV29-1 and TRBJ1-1): SAVISQKPSRDICQRGTSLTIQCQVDSQVTMMFWYRQQPGQSLTLIATANQGSEATYESGFVIDKFPISRPNLTFSTLTVSNMSPEDSSIYLCSAEGTYLSGTEAFFGQGTRLTVV.